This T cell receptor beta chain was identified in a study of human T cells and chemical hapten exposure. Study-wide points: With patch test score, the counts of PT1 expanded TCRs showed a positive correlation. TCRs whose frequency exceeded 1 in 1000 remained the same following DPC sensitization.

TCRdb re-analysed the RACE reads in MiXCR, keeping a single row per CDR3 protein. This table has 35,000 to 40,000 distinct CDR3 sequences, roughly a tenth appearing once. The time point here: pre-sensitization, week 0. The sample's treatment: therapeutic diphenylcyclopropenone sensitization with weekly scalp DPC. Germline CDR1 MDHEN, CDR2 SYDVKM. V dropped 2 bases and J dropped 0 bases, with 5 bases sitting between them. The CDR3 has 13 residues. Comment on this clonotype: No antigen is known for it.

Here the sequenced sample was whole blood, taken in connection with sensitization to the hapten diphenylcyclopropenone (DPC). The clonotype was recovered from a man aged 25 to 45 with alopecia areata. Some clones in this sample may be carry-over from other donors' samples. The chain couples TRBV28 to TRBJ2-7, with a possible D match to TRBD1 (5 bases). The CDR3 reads CASSLGASYEQYV. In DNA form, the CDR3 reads TGTGCCAGCAGTTTAGGGGCCTCCTACGAGCAGTACGTC.